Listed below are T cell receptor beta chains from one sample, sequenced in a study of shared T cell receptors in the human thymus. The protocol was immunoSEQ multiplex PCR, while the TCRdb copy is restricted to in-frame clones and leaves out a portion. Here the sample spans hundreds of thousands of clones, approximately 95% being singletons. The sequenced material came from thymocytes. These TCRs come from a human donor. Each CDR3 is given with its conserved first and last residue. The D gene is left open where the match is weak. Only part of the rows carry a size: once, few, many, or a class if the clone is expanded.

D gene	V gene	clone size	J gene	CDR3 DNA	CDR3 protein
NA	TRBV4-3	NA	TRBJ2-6	TGCGCCAGCAGCCAAGATGGGGGTAGCGGACCCAAATCCCCCTCTGGGGCCAACGTCCTGACTTTC	CASSQDGGSGPKSPSGANVLTF
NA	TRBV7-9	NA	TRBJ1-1	TGTGCCAGCAGTTTAAAAAAGAGACGCCCGACGGGAACTGAAGCTTTCTTT	CASSLKKRRPTGTEAFF
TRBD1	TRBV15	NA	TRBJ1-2	TGTGCCACCAGCAGAGAGTCGGGACAGGAGGTTACCTATGGCTACACCTTC	CATSRESGQEVTYGYTF
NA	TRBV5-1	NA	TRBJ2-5	TGCGCCAGCAGCCCCGCGAGGTACGACCAAGAGACCCAGTACTTC	CASSPARYDQETQYF
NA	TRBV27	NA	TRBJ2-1	TGTGCCAGCAGTTTAGGCCCAACCCAAACAGGGGAGGGGGGGGCTAGCGGGCGCAATGAGCAGTTCTTC	CASSLGPTQTGEGGASGRNEQFF
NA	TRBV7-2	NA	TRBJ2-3	TGTGCCAGCAGCCCTATAAGATCCACAGATACGCAGTATTTT	CASSPIRSTDTQYF
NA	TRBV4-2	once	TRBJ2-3	TGTGCCAGCAGCCAATTGCGGCAGCTGATCACAGATACGCAGTATTTT	CASSQLRQLITDTQYF
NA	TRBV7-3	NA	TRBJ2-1	TGTGCCAGCAGCTCTCCGGGGTCGGCCCATAGTGAGCAGTTCTTC	CASSSPGSAHSEQFF
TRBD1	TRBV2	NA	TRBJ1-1	TGTGCCAGCCCCGAGGGACAGGAGAACACTGAAGCTTTCTTT	CASPEGQENTEAFF
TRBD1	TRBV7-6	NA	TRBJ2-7	TGTGCCAGCAGCATAGGGCCCCACAGGGGGCTAGGCTACGAGCAGTACTTC	CASSIGPHRGLGYEQYF
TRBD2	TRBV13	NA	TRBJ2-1	TGTGCCAGCCAGCCGCGGCGGGAGAGCTCCTACAATGAGCAGTTCTTC	CASQPRRESSYNEQFF
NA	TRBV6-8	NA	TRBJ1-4	TGTGCCAGCAGCCTGGGCTGGCAAAAACTGTTTTTT	CASSLGWQKLFF
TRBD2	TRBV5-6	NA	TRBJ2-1	TGTGCCAGCAGTTCCGGGACTAGCGGGTCCAATGAGCAGTTCTTC	CASSSGTSGSNEQFF
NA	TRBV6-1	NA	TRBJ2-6	TGTGCCAGCAGTGAAGCGCTATTATTGCCAGGATCCTCTGGGGCCAACGTCCTGACTTTC	CASSEALLLPGSSGANVLTF
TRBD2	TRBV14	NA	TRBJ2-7	TGTGCCAGCAGCCCCCCGACTAGCGGGAGGCCAATTAAATCCTACGAGCAGTACTTC	CASSPPTSGRPIKSYEQYF
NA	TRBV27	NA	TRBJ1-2	TGTGCCAGCAGTTTATACTTGGGAATTAATTTCTATGGCTACACCTTC	CASSLYLGINFYGYTF
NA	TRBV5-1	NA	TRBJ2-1	TGCGCCAGCAACCTTGGGGGCACGCGGGACAATGAGCAGTTCTTC	CASNLGGTRDNEQFF
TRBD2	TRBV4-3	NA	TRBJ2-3	TGCGCCAGCAGCCCTCGAGTGGGACTAGTAAGGGGGGGCGTGAATACGCAGTATTTT	CASSPRVGLVRGGVNTQYF
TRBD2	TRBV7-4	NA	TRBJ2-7	TGTGCCAGCAGCCCCGGAGATCGGGAGGGCCTGTACGAGCAGTACTTC	CASSPGDREGLYEQYF
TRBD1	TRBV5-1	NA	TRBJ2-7	TGCGCCAGCAGCTCAACAGGGGGCGAAGACGAGCAGTACTTC	CASSSTGGEDEQYF
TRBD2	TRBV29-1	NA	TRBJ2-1	TGCAGCGTTGACCGCCCCGGACTAGGCATCTACAATGAGCAGTTCTTC	CSVDRPGLGIYNEQFF
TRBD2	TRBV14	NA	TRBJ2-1	TGTGCCAGCAGTCACCCCTCTAGCGGGAGGGCCCGTCATTCGTATGAGCAGTTCTTC	CASSHPSSGRARHSYEQFF
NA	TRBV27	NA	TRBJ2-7	TGTGCCAGCAGTCTCTGGGACCACCCCTACGAGCAGTACTTC	CASSLWDHPYEQYF
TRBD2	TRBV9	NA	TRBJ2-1	TGTGCCAGCAGCGTAGGGACTAGTGTCAATGAGCAGTTCTTC	CASSVGTSVNEQFF
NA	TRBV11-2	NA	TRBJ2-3	TGTGCCAGCAGCTTGGGGACGCTTAGCACAGATACGCAGTATTTT	CASSLGTLSTDTQYF
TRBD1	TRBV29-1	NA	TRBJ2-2	TGCAGCGTCGCTGGACAGGGGGCAACCGGGGAGCTGTTTTTT	CSVAGQGATGELFF
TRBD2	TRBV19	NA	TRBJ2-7	TGTGCCGTCGGCGGGAGGGCCGAGCAGTACTTC	CAVGGRAEQYF
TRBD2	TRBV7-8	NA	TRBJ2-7	TGTGCCAGCAGCTGGCCCCGGACTAGACGGTGCTACGAGCAGTACTTC	CASSWPRTRRCYEQYF
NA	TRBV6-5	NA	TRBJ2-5	TGTGCCAGCAGGGGGAAGGGGCCCGGGGAGACCCAGTACTTC	CASRGKGPGETQYF
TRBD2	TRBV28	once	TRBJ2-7	TGTGCCAGCATAAGGGAGGGTGGTTCATGGGAGCAGTACTTC	CASIREGGSWEQYF
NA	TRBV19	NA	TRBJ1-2	TGTGCCAGTAGCCCGGGACTCGGGTATGGCTACACCTTC	CASSPGLGYGYTF
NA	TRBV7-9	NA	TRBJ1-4	TGTGCCAGCAGCTACCCCACCAGGCTTGACGAAAAACTGTTTTTT	CASSYPTRLDEKLFF
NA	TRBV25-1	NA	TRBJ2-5	TGTGCCAGCAGTGGGGGGGAGACCCAGTACTTC	CASSGGETQYF
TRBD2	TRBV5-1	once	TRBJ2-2	TGCGCCAGCAGCTTGGTACCCAGCGGGAGGAGGACCGGGGAGCTGTTTTTT	CASSLVPSGRRTGELFF
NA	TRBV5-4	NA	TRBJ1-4	TGTGCCAGCAGCCGTTCGGGTTGCGGAAAACTGTTTTTT	CASSRSGCGKLFF
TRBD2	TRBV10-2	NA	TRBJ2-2	TGCGCCAGCAGTGAGTCGACTAGCGGGAGGCGGGGCACCGGGGAGCTGTTTTTT	CASSESTSGRRGTGELFF
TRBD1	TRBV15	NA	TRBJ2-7	TGTGCCACCAGCAAAGAGGACAGGGGAAACTACGAGCAGTACTTC	CATSKEDRGNYEQYF
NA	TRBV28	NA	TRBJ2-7	TGTGCCAGCAGTTGTGGGAGAGTCTCCTACGAGCAGTACTTC	CASSCGRVSYEQYF
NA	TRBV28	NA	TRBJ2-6	TGTGCCAGCAGTTTAGAGGTCTCTGGGGCCAACGTCCTGACTTTC	CASSLEVSGANVLTF
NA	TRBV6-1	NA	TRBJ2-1	TGTGCCAGCACCCGTACCTACAATGAGCAGTTCTTC	CASTRTYNEQFF